The T cell receptor (beta chain) described here comes from a study of beta chain features in type 1 diabetes. Sequenced material consisted of expressed TCRB transcripts (all of the isolated RNA was reverse transcribed). Libraries were prepared by immunoSEQ multiplex PCR; TCRdb keeps only in-frame clonotypes and omits some of them. Of around 300,000 clones in the sample, 9.5% to 12% were seen once. Trimming removed 0 bases from V and 6 bases from J, with 10 bases in between. CDR3 length: 13 amino acids. Germline assignment: CDR1 SGHRS and CDR2 YFSETQ. The sample taken for sequencing was naive CD4+ T cells from blood. The clonotype was recovered from a woman in her thirties in good health. The chain carries TRBV5-1 and TRBJ2-7; D not certain. The DNA for the CDR3 is TGCGCCAGCAGCTTGGGACACGGTAGCGAGCAGTACTTC. This sequence encodes CASSLGHGSEQYF. Filled out from reference TRBV5-1 and TRBJ2-7, the complete variable domain reads KAGVTQTPRYLIKTRGQQVTLSCSPISGHRSVSWYQQTPGQGLQFLFEYFSETQRNKGNFPGRFSGRQFSNSRSEMNVSTLELGDSALYLCASSLGHGSEQYFGPGTRLTVT.